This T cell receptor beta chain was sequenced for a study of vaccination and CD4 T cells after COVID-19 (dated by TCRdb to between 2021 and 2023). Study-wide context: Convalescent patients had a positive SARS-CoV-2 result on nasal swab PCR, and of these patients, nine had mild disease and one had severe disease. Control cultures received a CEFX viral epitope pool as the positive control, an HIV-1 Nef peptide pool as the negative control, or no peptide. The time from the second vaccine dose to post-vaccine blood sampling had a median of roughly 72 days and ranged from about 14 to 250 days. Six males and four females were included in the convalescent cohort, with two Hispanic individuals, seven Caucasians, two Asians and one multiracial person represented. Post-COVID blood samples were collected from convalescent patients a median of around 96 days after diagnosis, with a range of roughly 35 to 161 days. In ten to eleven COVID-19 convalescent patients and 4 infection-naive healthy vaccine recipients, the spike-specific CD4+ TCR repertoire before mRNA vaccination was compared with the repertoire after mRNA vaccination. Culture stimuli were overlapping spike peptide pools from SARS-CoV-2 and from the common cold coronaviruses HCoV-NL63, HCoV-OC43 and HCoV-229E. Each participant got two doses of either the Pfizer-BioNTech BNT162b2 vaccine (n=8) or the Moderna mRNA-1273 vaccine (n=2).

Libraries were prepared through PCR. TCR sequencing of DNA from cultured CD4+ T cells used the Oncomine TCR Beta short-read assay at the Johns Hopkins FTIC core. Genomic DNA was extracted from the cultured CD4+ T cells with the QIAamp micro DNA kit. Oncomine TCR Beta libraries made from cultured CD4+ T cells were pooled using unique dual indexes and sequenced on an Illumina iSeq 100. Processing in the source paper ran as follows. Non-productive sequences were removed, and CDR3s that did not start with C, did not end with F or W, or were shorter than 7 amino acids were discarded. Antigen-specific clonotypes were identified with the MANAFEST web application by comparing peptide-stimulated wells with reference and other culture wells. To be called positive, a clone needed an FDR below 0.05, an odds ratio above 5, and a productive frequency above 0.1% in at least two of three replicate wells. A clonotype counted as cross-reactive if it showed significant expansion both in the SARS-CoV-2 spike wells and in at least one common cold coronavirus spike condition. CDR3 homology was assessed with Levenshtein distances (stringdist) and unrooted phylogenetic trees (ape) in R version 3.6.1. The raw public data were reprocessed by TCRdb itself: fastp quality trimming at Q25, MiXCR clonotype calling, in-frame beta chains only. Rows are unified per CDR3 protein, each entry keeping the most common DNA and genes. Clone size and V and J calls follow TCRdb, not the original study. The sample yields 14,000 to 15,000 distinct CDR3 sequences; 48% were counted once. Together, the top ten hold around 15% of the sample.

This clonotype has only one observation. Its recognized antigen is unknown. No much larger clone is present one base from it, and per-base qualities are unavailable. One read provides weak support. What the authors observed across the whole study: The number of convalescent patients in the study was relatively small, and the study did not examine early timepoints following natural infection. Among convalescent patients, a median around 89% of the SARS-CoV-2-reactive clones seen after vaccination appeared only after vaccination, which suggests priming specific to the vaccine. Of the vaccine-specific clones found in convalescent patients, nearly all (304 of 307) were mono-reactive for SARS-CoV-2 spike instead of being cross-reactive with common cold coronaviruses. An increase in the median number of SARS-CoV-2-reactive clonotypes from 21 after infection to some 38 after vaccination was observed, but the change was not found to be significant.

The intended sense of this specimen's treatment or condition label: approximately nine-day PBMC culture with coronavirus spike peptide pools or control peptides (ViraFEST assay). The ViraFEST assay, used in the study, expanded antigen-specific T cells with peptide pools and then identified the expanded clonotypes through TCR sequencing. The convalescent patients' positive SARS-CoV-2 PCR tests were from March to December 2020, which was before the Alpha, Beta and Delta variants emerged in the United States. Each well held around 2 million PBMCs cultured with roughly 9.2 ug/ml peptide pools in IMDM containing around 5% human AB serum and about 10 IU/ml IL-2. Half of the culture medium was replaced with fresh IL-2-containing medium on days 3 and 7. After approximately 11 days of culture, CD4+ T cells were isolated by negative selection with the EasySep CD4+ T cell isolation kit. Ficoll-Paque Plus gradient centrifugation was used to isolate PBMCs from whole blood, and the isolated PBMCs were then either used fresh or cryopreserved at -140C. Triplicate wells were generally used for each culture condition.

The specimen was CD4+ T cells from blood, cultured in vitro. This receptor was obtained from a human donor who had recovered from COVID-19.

The CDR3 in this case is CASSYRGNQPQHF. The nucleotide sequence reads TGTGCCAGCAGTTACAGGGGCAATCAGCCCCAGCATTTT. The chain uses TRBV6-5 and TRBJ1-5; the D segment cannot be called with confidence. Cut back by 2 bases and 2 bases, the V and J ends lie 4 bases apart. For CDR1 and CDR2, the germline V gene lists MNHEY and SVGAGI. Including cysteine and phenylalanine, the CDR3 has 13 amino acids. This entry keeps only the CDR3 DNA: 39 bases, framed from base 1.